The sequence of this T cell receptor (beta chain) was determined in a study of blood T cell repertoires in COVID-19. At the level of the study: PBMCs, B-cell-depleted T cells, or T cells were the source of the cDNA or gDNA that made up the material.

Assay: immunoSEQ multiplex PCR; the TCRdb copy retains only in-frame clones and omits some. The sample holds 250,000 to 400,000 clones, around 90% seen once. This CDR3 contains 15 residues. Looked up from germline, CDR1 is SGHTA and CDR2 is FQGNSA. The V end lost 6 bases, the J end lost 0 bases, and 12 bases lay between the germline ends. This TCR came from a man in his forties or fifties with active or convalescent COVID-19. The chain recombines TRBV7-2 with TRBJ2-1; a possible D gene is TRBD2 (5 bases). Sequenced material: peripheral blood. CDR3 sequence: CASRPPGSSYNEQFF. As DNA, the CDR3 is TGTGCCAGCAGGCCCCCGGGGTCCTCCTACAATGAGCAGTTCTTC.